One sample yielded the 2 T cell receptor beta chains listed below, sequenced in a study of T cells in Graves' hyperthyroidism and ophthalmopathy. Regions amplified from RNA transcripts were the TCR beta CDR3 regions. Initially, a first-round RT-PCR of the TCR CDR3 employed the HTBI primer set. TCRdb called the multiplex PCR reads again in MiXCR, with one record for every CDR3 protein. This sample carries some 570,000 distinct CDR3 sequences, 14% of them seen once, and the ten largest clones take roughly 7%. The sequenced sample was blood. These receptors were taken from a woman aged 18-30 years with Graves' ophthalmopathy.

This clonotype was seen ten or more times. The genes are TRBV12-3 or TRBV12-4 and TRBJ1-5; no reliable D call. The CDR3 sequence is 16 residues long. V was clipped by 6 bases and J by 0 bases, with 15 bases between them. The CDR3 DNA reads TGTGCCAGCAGCCGTGGTTGGGCCAGTAGCAATCAGCCCCAGCATTTT. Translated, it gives CASSRGWASSNQPQHF.

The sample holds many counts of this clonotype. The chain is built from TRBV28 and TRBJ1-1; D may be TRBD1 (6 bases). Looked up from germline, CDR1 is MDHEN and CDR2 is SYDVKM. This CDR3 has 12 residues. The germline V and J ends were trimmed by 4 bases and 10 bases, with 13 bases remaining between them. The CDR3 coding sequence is TGTGCCAGCAGTTGGTCAGGGGTCGGAGCTTTCTTT. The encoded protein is CASSWSGVGAFF.